This TCR beta chain was documented in a study of beta chain features in type 1 diabetes. About the research overall: On cell yields, gender and age, patients and healthy donors were similar. Examination of sorted cells across all samples involved about 99 million cells.

General observations from the study: In all four CD4+ subsets, TCRB CDR3 length was significantly, moderately reduced in type 1 diabetes. Healthy donors had naive, central memory and Treg TCRB repertoires that appeared less similar than those seen among patients.

CDR1 is MNHEY, CDR2 SVGAGI, per germline. V trimming: 5 bases; J trimming: 4 bases; junction bases outside the gene matches: 3. The length of the CDR3 is 14 residues. This clone has a handful of counts. Its specificity is not known. The whole isolated RNA underwent reverse transcription, so sequencing captured expressed TCRB transcripts. Produced via immunoSEQ multiplex PCR; TCRdb's table is partial and in-frame only. The profile shows 110,000 to 150,000 clones, about 9.2% of them singletons. The receptor's source is a man younger than 30 in good health. The sequenced material came from central memory CD4+ T cells from blood. The chain combines TRBV6-5 with TRBJ2-5; 11 nucleotides align to TRBD2. The CDR3 sequence is CASSQTSGVETQYF. In DNA, the CDR3 is TGTGCCAGCAGTCAGACTAGCGGGGTAGAGACCCAGTACTTC.